A selection of T cell receptor beta chains follows, all from one sample in a study of high-grade serous ovarian cancer treatment subgroups. Measured with immunoSEQ multiplex PCR; TCRdb has only the in-frame clones, and not every one. The data hold around 8,500 clones, with 76% observed a single time. Sequencing was performed on tumor tissue. The receptors originated from a human donor with high-grade serous ovarian cancer. Both conserved end residues are part of each CDR3. Each record gives: clone size, V gene, J gene, D gene, CDR3 DNA, CDR3 protein. A D gene is named only where the DNA matches it firmly. The size field is filled for only some rows; it gives once, few, many or a size class.

>once|TRBV5-8|TRBJ1-4|TRBD1
TGTGCCAGCAGCTTGGCCGGGACAGGGGGAGAAAAACTGTTTTTT
CASSLAGTGGEKLFF
>-|TRBV11-2|TRBJ2-5|TRBD1
TGTGCCAGCAGCGGATATCGGGGACAGCAAGCCCAAGAGACCCAGTACTTC
CASSGYRGQQAQETQYF
>few|TRBV12-5|TRBJ1-1|TRBD1
TGTGCTAGTAGAGGGGACAGTCCTTACACTGAAGCTTTCTTT
CASRGDSPYTEAFF
>-|TRBV2|TRBJ1-2|-
TGTGCCAGCAGTGAACTCCGGGGGAGCTATGGCTACACCTTC
CASSELRGSYGYTF
>-|TRBV11-2|TRBJ2-1|-
TGTGCCAGCAGCGCCAGCCGGGGGATGGACAATGAGCAGTTCTTC
CASSASRGMDNEQFF
>-|TRBV7-8|TRBJ1-5|-
TGTGCCAGCAGCGCCTGGGGGGATCTTGGACAGCCCCAGCATTTT
CASSAWGDLGQPQHF
>-|TRBV7-6|TRBJ2-3|-
TGTGCCAGCAGCTTAGCGGTCCGGGGCAGCACAGATACGCAGTATTTT
CASSLAVRGSTDTQYF
>-|TRBV5-1|TRBJ2-3|-
TGCGCCAGCAGCTTTGAGGCAGGGGGGATAGATACGCAGTATTTT
CASSFEAGGIDTQYF
>once|TRBV19|TRBJ1-2|-
TGTGCCAGTAGTATAGTATCGCCACCTACAGAAAAGGGCTACACCTTC
CASSIVSPPTEKGYTF
>-|TRBV7-8|TRBJ2-7|TRBD1
TGTGCCAGCAGCTTAGGACAGGGGGCAGGCGAGCAGTACTTC
CASSLGQGAGEQYF
>-|TRBV30|TRBJ1-1|-
TGTGCCTGGAACCTTTACGGGGTTCAGGACACTGAAGCTTTCTTT
CAWNLYGVQDTEAFF
>-|TRBV11-2|TRBJ2-3|-
TGTGCCAGCAGCTTAAGGTTTGTGGCAGATACGCAGTATTTT
CASSLRFVADTQYF
>-|TRBV27|TRBJ1-5|TRBD1
TGTGCCAGCCACTCAACCGGACAGGGAGTAAATCAGCCCCAGCATTTT
CASHSTGQGVNQPQHF
>-|TRBV9|TRBJ2-7|TRBD2
TGTGCCAGCAGCCGGGGACTAGCGGGGGGTAGAAACGAGCAGTACTTC
CASSRGLAGGRNEQYF
>-|TRBV6-6|TRBJ2-7|-
TGTGCCAGCAGTTACTCTCCCAGGGGTGACGAGCAGTACTTC
CASSYSPRGDEQYF
>few|TRBV9|TRBJ1-5|-
TGTGCCAGCAGCGTAGGACCAGAGGGGTACCAGCCCCAGCATTTT
CASSVGPEGYQPQHF
>-|TRBV7-9|TRBJ2-3|TRBD2
TGTGCCAGCAGCCTAAGGACTAGCGGGGTCACAGATACGCAGTATTTT
CASSLRTSGVTDTQYF
>-|TRBV5-1|TRBJ2-2|-
TGCGCCAGCAGCAACGACAGGTCGTCCGGGGAGCTGTTTTTT
CASSNDRSSGELFF
>-|TRBV30|TRBJ2-5|-
TGTGCCTGGAGTACTTTCGGAGAGACCCAGTACTTC
CAWSTFGETQYF
>-|TRBV4-3|TRBJ1-2|TRBD1
TGCGCCAGCAGCCAAGATTGGACAGGGAATAACTATGGCTACACCTTC
CASSQDWTGNNYGYTF
>few|TRBV6-5|TRBJ1-2|-
TGTGCCAGCAATCTGGGGGGTGTCTACACCTTC
CASNLGGVYTF
>-|TRBV10-3|TRBJ1-1|-
TGTGCCATCAGTGAGACGCAGGGAGAAGCTTTCTTT
CAISETQGEAFF
>-|TRBV6-1|TRBJ1-1|-
TGTGCCGGATCACTTAACTGGAACACTGAAGCTTTCTTT
CAGSLNWNTEAFF
>-|TRBV7-9|TRBJ2-7|-
TGTGCCAGCAGCTTACGGTTCGGGGCGGGCAACGAGCAGTACTTC
CASSLRFGAGNEQYF
>-|TRBV6-6|TRBJ1-1|-
TGTGCCAGCGGAAGACAGTTGCACACTGAAGCTTTCTTT
CASGRQLHTEAFF
>-|TRBV7-2|TRBJ2-7|TRBD2
TGTGCCAGCAGCCCAGAACTAGCGGGGGTTAAGTACTTC
CASSPELAGVKYF
>-|TRBV7-9|TRBJ2-7|TRBD1
TGTGCCAGCAGCCCGGGGGGGACAGGGGCCTACGAGCAGTACTTC
CASSPGGTGAYEQYF
>-|TRBV7-9|TRBJ2-3|-
TGTGCCAGCAGCCATACTAGGGAGACATTCACAGATACGCAGTATTTT
CASSHTRETFTDTQYF
>-|TRBV6-1|TRBJ2-1|-
TGTGCCAGCAGTGAATGGGGGATTGGGAAGCAGTTCTTC
CASSEWGIGKQFF
>-|TRBV7-9|TRBJ2-7|TRBD1
TGTGCCAGCAGCTCAGGGACAGGGGCGGACGAGCAGTACTTC
CASSSGTGADEQYF
>few|TRBV10-3|TRBJ2-2|TRBD1
TGTGCCATCAGATCGGGACAGTTGAACACCGGGGAGCTGTTTTTT
CAIRSGQLNTGELFF
>-|TRBV7-9|TRBJ1-4|-
TGTGCCAGCAGCTTAGGACAGTTTAATGAAAAACTGTTTTTT
CASSLGQFNEKLFF
>few|TRBV9|TRBJ1-1|-
TGTGCCAGCAGCGCATCTAAAACAAGCAACACTGAAGCTTTCTTT
CASSASKTSNTEAFF
>-|TRBV18|TRBJ2-2|-
TGTGCCAGCTCTCCAAGGGAAACCAACACCGGGGAGCTGTTTTTT
CASSPRETNTGELFF
>-|TRBV7-2|TRBJ1-6|-
TGTGCCAGCAGCTTAAGGAGAGGGGCAGGGGATTCACCCCTCCACTTT
CASSLRRGAGDSPLHF
>once|TRBV2|TRBJ1-2|TRBD1
TGTGCCAGCAGTGAAGCGCTTCGGAGGACAGGCTTTTTC
CASSEALRRTGFF
>once|TRBV10-3|TRBJ2-1|-
TGTGCCATCAGTGGAGGTAGAGGCTACAATGAGCAGTTCTTC
CAISGGRGYNEQFF
>-|TRBV5-4|TRBJ1-2|-
TGTGCCAGCAGCTTGGGTGCAGAATATGGCTACACCTTC
CASSLGAEYGYTF
>few|TRBV9|TRBJ2-3|-
TGTGCCAGCAGCGCGGACTACACAGATACGCAGTATTTT
CASSADYTDTQYF
>-|TRBV29-1|TRBJ1-5|TRBD1
TGCAGCGTTGGTCAACAGGGGTCCAATCAGCCCCAGCATTTT
CSVGQQGSNQPQHF
>-|TRBV6-1|TRBJ2-3|TRBD2
TGTGCCAGCGAGAAGGAGCGGGGGCTTGGGGGCACGCAGTATTTT
CASEKERGLGGTQYF
>few|TRBV6-5|TRBJ1-4|TRBD1
TGTGCCAGCACCTGGACAGGGGCCGGAGAAAAACTGTTTTTT
CASTWTGAGEKLFF
>-|TRBV25-1|TRBJ2-5|-
TGTGCCAGCAGTGACAACCTGGACAGAAAAGAGACCCAGTACTTC
CASSDNLDRKETQYF
>-|TRBV10-2|TRBJ2-7|-
TGCGCCAGCAGTGAGTCTGGGGACAAGCAGTACTTC
CASSESGDKQYF
>-|TRBV7-6|TRBJ1-4|-
TGTGCCAGCAGCTTAACAGGGACAACTAATGAAAAACTGTTTTTT
CASSLTGTTNEKLFF
>-|TRBV6-5|TRBJ1-4|-
TGTGCCAGCAGCCCGAGGGACAATGAAAAACTGTTTTTT
CASSPRDNEKLFF
>once|TRBV30|TRBJ2-5|TRBD2
TGTGCCTGGACTAGCGGGGGACGGCGAGAGACCCAGTACTTC
CAWTSGGRRETQYF
>-|TRBV7-2|TRBJ2-5|-
TGTGCCAGCAGCTCTACCTACCACGGACTGCAAGAGACCCAGTACTTC
CASSSTYHGLQETQYF
>-|TRBV18|TRBJ1-4|-
TGTGCCAGCTCACCGCTTCAGGGGATAGGTGAAAAACTGTTTTTT
CASSPLQGIGEKLFF
>-|TRBV4-1|TRBJ2-2|TRBD1
TGCGCCAGCAGCCAAGTATGGACAGGGCATCCGGGGGAGCTGTTTTTT
CASSQVWTGHPGELFF